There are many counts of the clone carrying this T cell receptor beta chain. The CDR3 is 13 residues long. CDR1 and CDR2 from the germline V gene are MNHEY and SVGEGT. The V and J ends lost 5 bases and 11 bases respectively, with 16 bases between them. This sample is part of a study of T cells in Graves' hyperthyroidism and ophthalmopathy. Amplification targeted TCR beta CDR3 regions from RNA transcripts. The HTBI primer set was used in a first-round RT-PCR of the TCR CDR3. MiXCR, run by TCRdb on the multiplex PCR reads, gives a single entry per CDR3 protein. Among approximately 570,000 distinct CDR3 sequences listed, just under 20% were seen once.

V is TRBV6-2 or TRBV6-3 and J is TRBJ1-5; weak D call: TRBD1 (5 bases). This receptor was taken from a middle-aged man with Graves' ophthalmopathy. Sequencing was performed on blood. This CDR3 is CASSGDSRGAQHF. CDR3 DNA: TGTGCCAGCAGTGGGGATTCGAGAGGGGCCCAGCATTTT.